Listed below are T cell receptor beta chains from one sample, sequenced in a study of response to subunit inactivated influenza vaccine. TCRdb ran MiXCR on the RT-PCR reads and lists one entry per CDR3 protein. The table lists roughly 460,000 distinct CDR3 sequences, about a tenth of them singletons. The starting material was PBMCs from blood, obtained 45 days after vaccination. The source is a man aged 45-65 years who received an inactivated influenza vaccine. The CDR3 runs from the conserved cysteine through the conserved F or W. The order of the fields is V gene, clone size, D gene, J gene, CDR3 DNA, CDR3 protein. The D gene is left open where the match is weak. Not every row has a clone size; where given, it reads once, few, many or a size class.

v_gene: TRBV6-5; abundance: many; d_gene: -; j_gene: TRBJ2-7; CDR3nt: TGTGCCAGCAGTTACGTCCCGGGGAATACCTACGAGCAGTACTTC; CDR3aa: CASSYVPGNTYEQYF
v_gene: TRBV6-2/TRBV6-3; abundance: few; d_gene: -; j_gene: TRBJ1-2; CDR3nt: TGTGCCAGCAGCCCCAGGGACTCAAGCAACTATGGCTACACCTTC; CDR3aa: CASSPRDSSNYGYTF
v_gene: TRBV20-1; abundance: many; d_gene: -; j_gene: TRBJ2-5; CDR3nt: TGCAGTGCTAGAGATTGGGCAGGCTCCTGGGGTGAGACCCAGTACTTC; CDR3aa: CSARDWAGSWGETQYF
v_gene: TRBV7-8; abundance: few; d_gene: TRBD2; j_gene: TRBJ2-1; CDR3nt: TGTGCCAGCAGCTTAGCAGCGGGGGACAAAAGGTTCTTC; CDR3aa: CASSLAAGDKRFF
v_gene: TRBV7-2; abundance: few; d_gene: TRBD1; j_gene: TRBJ1-5; CDR3nt: TGTGCCAGCAGCTTTGACAGGGGAGAGCCCCAGCATTTT; CDR3aa: CASSFDRGEPQHF
v_gene: TRBV7-2; abundance: many; d_gene: -; j_gene: TRBJ1-1; CDR3nt: TGCGCCAGCAGTAGGGAGTTCACTGAAGCTTTCTTT; CDR3aa: CASSREFTEAFF
v_gene: TRBV12-3/TRBV12-4; abundance: few; d_gene: TRBD2; j_gene: TRBJ2-5; CDR3nt: TGTGCCAGCAGTTTAGCCAGGACTAGCGGGAAACTACAGACCCAGTACTTC; CDR3aa: CASSLARTSGKLQTQYF
v_gene: TRBV20-1; abundance: -; d_gene: TRBD2; j_gene: TRBJ2-3; CDR3nt: TGCAGTGCTAGAGATGAGAGGGGGACTAGCGGTTACACAGATACGCAGTATTTT; CDR3aa: CSARDERGTSGYTDTQYF
v_gene: TRBV24-1; abundance: -; d_gene: -; j_gene: TRBJ2-7; CDR3nt: TGTGCCACCAGTGATCCCCGAACAACAGGGCTCGAGCAGTACTTC; CDR3aa: CATSDPRTTGLEQYF
v_gene: TRBV6-2/TRBV6-3; abundance: -; d_gene: TRBD1; j_gene: TRBJ2-3; CDR3nt: TGTGCCAGCAGTGAGGGACAGGGGAGCACAGATACGCAGTATTTT; CDR3aa: CASSEGQGSTDTQYF
v_gene: TRBV7-8; abundance: -; d_gene: -; j_gene: TRBJ2-2; CDR3nt: TGTGCCAGCAGCTTACAGGAGGGGGCCCCTAACGGGGAGCTGTTTTTT; CDR3aa: CASSLQEGAPNGELFF
v_gene: TRBV29-1; abundance: -; d_gene: TRBD1; j_gene: TRBJ2-3; CDR3nt: TGCAGCGTCTCGCCGGGGACAGGGGGGGCAGATACGCAGTATTTT; CDR3aa: CSVSPGTGGADTQYF
v_gene: TRBV7-9; abundance: many; d_gene: TRBD2; j_gene: TRBJ2-1; CDR3nt: TGTGCCAGCAGCCCTCGGGGGGACCTAATCTACAATGAGCAGTTCTTC; CDR3aa: CASSPRGDLIYNEQFF
v_gene: TRBV28; abundance: -; d_gene: -; j_gene: TRBJ1-5; CDR3nt: TGTGCCAGCAGCGGGGTGGGTCAGCCCCAGCATTTT; CDR3aa: CASSGVGQPQHF
v_gene: TRBV18; abundance: -; d_gene: -; j_gene: TRBJ2-7; CDR3nt: TGTGCCAGCTCACCACAGGGGGGGGGTCCCGAAACCTACGAGCAGTACTTC; CDR3aa: CASSPQGGGPETYEQYF
v_gene: TRBV7-7; abundance: few; d_gene: TRBD2; j_gene: TRBJ2-1; CDR3nt: TGTGCTAGCAGCCCTTCTAGCGGGGGGATCAATGAGCAGTTCTTC; CDR3aa: CASSPSSGGINEQFF
v_gene: TRBV7-9; abundance: -; d_gene: -; j_gene: TRBJ1-2; CDR3nt: TGTGCCAGCAGCTTAAAAAACAGGGACTATGGCTACACCTTC; CDR3aa: CASSLKNRDYGYTF
v_gene: TRBV5-1; abundance: -; d_gene: TRBD1; j_gene: TRBJ2-2; CDR3nt: TGCGCCAGCAGCCCGAGTTCCAGGGGGCAGGCCGGGGAGCTGTTTTTT; CDR3aa: CASSPSSRGQAGELFF
v_gene: TRBV4-3; abundance: many; d_gene: -; j_gene: TRBJ2-7; CDR3nt: TGCGCCAGCAGCCAAGATCCATACTCCTACGAGCAGTACTTC; CDR3aa: CASSQDPYSYEQYF
v_gene: TRBV14; abundance: once; d_gene: -; j_gene: TRBJ2-2; CDR3nt: TGTGCCAGCAGCCAAGCTTCGGTCTCCACCGGGGAGCTGTTTTTT; CDR3aa: CASSQASVSTGELFF
v_gene: TRBV2; abundance: -; d_gene: -; j_gene: TRBJ1-4; CDR3nt: TGTGCCAGCAGTCAGGTGCCCAGTGAAAAACTGTTTTTT; CDR3aa: CASSQVPSEKLFF
v_gene: TRBV2; abundance: -; d_gene: -; j_gene: TRBJ2-7; CDR3nt: TGTGCCAGCTGTTACACGAGCTCCTACGAGCAGTACTTC; CDR3aa: CASCYTSSYEQYF
v_gene: TRBV29-1; abundance: few; d_gene: -; j_gene: TRBJ2-3; CDR3nt: TGCAGCGTTGAAGAGTGGTCTCGCACAGATACGCAGTATTTT; CDR3aa: CSVEEWSRTDTQYF